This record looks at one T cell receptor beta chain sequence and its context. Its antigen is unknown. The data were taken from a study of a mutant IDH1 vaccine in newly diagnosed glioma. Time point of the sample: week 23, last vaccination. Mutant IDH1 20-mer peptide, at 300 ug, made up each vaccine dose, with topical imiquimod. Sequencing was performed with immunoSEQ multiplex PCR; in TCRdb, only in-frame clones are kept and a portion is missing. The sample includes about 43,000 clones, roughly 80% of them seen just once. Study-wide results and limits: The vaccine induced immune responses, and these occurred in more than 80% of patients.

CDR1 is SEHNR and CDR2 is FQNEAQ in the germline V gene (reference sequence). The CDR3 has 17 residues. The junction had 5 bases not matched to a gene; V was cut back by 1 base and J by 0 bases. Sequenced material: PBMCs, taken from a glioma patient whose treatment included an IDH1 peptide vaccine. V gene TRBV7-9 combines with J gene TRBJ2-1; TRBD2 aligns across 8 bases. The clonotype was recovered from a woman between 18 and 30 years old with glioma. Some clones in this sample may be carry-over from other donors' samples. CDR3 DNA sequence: TGTGCCAGCAGCTTAGGCGGGCTAGCGGGCTCCTACAATGAGCAGTTCTTC. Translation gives CASSLGGLAGSYNEQFF. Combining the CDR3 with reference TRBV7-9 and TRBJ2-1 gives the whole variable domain DTGVSQNPRHKITKRGQNVTFRCDPISEHNRLYWYRQTLGQGPEFLTYFQNEAQLEKSRLLSDRFSAERPKGSFSTLEIQRTEQGDSAMYLCASSLGGLAGSYNEQFFGPGTRLTVL.